This T cell receptor (beta chain) was found in a study of STAT5B mutations in CD4+ large granular lymphocyte leukemia (dated by TCRdb to 2021 to 2024). General notes on the study: When cryopreserved patient cells were available, CD8+ cells were depleted as a first step, and selection with anti-CD4 microbeads followed. TCRbeta repertoires of CD4+ T-cell large granular lymphocyte leukemia patients were compared with those of healthy blood donors. Flow cytometry performed on FACSCanto II or FACSVerse showed that the purified fractions had more than 95% purity among lymphocytes. What the work shows at the level of the full study, not this receptor alone: Main leukemic clonotypes were private to each patient, although about 25% appeared at low frequency in other patients' non-leukemic repertoires. Patient cell sources varied, and just six or seven CD4-sorted patient samples were included in the clonality comparison against healthy controls. Data were not HLA-matched; higher clonality in CD4+ versus CD8+ T-LGLL could reflect the relatively small sample size. Greater clonality appeared to be present in CD4-sorted patient repertoires than in healthy CD4+ repertoires, and the difference was retained after the putative leukemic clones were removed. Enrichment of TRBV06-family usage was observed among the top patient clones (8/27) relative to healthy controls (2/35).

The immunoSEQ assay at survey resolution was used to sequence TCRbeta rearrangements from genomic DNA. The original methods were these. Clonotypes above 5% of the repertoire were treated as putative leukemic clones, yielding some 62 across around 25 patients. In the TCR sequencing data, the smallest productive clonotype frequency that could be detected was 2.59 x 10-5. Only productive TCRbeta rearrangements, meaning sequences that were complete and in-frame, were kept for the analyses. Simpson clonality, calculated in the immunoSEQ Analyzer version 3.0, was used as the measure of sample clonality. Clones were grouped by frequency into very rare, small, medium, large (1-20%) or hyperexpanded (>20%) categories. OLGA 1.2.3 estimated generation probabilities, VDJtools produced V-gene circos plots, VDJdb was queried for specificities, and GLIPH identified CDR3 motifs. In its TCRdb copy, this immuneACCESS table keeps in-frame sequences only and misses some clones. Where compared with another copy, unresolved V genes explain less than half of these, and the others have no known cause. V and J calls and clone size are given by that table; D and trimming were obtained from the DNA. For this sample the table gives 4,100 or so clones, of which around 77% were detected only once. Less than 9.5% of the sample goes to the ten largest clones.

Comments on this clone: What this receptor recognizes is not known. No quality values exist for individual bases; no much larger clone is one base distant.

Patients with CD4+ T-LGLL were recruited at hematology units in Padova (Italy), Helsinki (Finland) and Shinshu (Japan). Patient samples were bead-purified CD4+, CD4+CD8+, CD57+ or CD56+ fractions, or unselected PBMC, depending on sample availability. Patient TCRbeta data were integrated with somatic STAT5B mutation profiles obtained by deep amplicon sequencing of the same DNA. All TCR-sequenced material derived from peripheral blood: patient blood samples and healthy donor buffy coats. Peripheral blood mononuclear cells were isolated by Ficoll-Hypaque gradient centrifugation. The Gentra Puregene Cell and Tissue kit was used for genomic DNA extraction, and quantification was performed on a Qubit 2.0 fluorometer. CDR1 and CDR2 were assigned from the germline V gene as SQVTM and ANQGSEA. V lost 1 base and J lost 6 bases; the stretch between them is 6 bases long. The cysteine opens and the phenylalanine closes a CDR3 of 11 amino acids. Solely the CDR3 DNA is kept, with 33 bases framed from the first base.

Sequencing was carried out using PBMCs. This receptor was taken from a man aged 65-85 years with CD4+ T-cell large granular lymphocyte leukemia. The chain is assembled from TRBV29-1 and TRBJ1-2; the D gene assignment is ambiguous. This receptor has the CDR3 CSVEGGNGYTF. The bases read TGCAGCGTTGAAGGTGGAAATGGCTACACCTTC.